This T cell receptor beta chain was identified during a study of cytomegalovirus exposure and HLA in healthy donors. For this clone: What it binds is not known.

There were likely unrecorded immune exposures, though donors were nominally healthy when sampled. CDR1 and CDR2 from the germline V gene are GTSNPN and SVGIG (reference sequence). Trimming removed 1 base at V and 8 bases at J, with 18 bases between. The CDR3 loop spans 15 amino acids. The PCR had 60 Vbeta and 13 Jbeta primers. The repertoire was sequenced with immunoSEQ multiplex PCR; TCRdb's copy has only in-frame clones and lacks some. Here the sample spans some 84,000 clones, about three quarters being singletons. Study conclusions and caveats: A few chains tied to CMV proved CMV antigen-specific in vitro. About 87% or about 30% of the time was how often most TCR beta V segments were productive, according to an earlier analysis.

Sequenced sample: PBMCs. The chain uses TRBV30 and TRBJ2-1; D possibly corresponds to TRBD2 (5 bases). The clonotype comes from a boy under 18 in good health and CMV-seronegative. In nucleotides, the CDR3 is TGTGCCTGGAGTGAGAGGGCCGCCGTTGGTCATGAGCAGTTCTTC. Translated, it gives CAWSERAAVGHEQFF.